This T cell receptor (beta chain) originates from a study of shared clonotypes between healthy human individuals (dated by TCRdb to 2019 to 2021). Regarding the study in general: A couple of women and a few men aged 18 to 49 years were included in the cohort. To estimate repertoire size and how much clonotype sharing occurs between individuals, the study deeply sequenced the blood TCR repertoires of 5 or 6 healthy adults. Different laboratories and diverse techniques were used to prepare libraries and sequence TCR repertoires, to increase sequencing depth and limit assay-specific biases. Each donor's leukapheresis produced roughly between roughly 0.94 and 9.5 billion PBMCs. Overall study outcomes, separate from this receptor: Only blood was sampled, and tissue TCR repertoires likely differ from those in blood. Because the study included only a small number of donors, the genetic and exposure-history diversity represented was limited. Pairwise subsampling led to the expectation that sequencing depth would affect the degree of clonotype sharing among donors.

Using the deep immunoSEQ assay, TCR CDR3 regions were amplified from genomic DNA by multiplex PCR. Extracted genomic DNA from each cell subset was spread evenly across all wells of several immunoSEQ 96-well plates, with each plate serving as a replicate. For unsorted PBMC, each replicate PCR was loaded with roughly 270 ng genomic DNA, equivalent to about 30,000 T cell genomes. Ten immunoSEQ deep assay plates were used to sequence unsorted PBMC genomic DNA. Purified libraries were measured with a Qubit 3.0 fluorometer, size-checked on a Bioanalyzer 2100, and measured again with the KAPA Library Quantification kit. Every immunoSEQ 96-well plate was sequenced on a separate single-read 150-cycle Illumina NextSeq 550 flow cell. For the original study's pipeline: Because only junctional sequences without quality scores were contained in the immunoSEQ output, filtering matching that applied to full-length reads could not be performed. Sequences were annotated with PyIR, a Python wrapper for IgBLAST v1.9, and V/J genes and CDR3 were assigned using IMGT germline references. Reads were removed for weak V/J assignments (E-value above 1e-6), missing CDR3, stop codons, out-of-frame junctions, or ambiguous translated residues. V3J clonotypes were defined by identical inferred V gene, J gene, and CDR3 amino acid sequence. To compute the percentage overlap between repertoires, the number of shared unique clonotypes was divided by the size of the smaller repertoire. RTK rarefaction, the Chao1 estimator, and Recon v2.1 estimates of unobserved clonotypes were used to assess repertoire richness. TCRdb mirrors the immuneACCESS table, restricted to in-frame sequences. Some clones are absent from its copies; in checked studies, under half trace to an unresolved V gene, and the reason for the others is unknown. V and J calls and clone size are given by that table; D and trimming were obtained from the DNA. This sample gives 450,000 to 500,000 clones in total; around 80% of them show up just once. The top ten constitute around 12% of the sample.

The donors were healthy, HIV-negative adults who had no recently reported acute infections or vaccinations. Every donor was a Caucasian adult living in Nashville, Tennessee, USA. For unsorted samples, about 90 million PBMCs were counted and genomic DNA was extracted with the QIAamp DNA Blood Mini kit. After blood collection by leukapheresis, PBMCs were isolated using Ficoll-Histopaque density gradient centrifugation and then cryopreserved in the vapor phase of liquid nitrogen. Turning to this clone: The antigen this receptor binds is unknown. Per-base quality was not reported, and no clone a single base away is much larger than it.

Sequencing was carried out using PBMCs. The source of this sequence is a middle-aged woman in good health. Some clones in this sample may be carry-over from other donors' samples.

This receptor carries the CDR3 CASSHPLGPQHF. In nucleotides, the sequence is TGCGCCAGCAGCCATCCCCTGGGGCCCCAGCATTTT. In this chain, TRBV4-1 is recombined with TRBJ1-5, with no confidently assigned D gene. The CDR3 runs 12 amino acids, cysteine and phenylalanine included. The only DNA kept is the CDR3, 36 bases in frame from the first base. The junction shows trimming of 3 bases on V and 9 bases on J, plus 9 bases between the germline ends. The germline V gene supplies CDR1 MGHRA and CDR2 YSYEKL.